The present TCR beta chain was sequenced within a study of T cells in Graves' hyperthyroidism and ophthalmopathy. This clonotype was counted at least ten times. The antigen remains unidentified. V lost 4 bases and J 0 bases, leaving 19 bases between the germline ends. CDR1 is SGHRS and CDR2 is YFSETQ in the germline V gene. This CDR3 is 18 amino acids long. Findings and limits, study-wide: The majority of expanded thyroid clonotypes above 0.001 also appeared in blood.

Lactation, pregnancy, other autoimmune disease or uncontrolled infection excluded patients. Regions amplified from RNA transcripts were the TCR beta CDR3 regions. In the first-round RT-PCR of the TCR CDR3, the HTBI primer set was used. TCRdb re-analysed the multiplex PCR reads in MiXCR, keeping a single row per CDR3 protein. The sample has roughly 360,000 distinct CDR3 sequences, 13% seen once. This TCR was recovered from a man under 40 with Graves' hyperthyroidism that later progressed to Graves' ophthalmopathy. The sample was blood. The rearrangement links TRBV5-1 to TRBJ1-4; D ambiguous. CDR3 DNA sequence: TGCGCCAGCAGCCCTGCGGCCCCGGGAAAAGCAACTAATGAAAAACTGTTTTTT. It translates to CASSPAAPGKATNEKLFF.